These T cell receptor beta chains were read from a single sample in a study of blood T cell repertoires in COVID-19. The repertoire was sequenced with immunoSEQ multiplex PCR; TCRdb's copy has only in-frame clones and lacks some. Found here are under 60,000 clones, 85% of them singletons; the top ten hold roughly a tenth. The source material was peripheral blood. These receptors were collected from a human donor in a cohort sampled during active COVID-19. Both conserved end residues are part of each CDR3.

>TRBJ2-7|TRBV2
CASSESSTGYYEQYF
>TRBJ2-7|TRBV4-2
CASSQDGSRNGYEQYF
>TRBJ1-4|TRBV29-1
CSVRQGVANEKLFF
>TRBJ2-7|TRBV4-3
CASSQLGTSGRPPGRPLYEQYF
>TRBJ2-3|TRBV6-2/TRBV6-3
CASSYSGGRAGTQYF
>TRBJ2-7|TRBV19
CASSISFSYEQYF
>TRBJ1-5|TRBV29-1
CSVRTGTPDQPQHF
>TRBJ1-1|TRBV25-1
CASTHRRRDTEAFF
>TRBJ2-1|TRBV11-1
CASSFSGQLNNEQFF
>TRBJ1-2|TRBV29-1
CSVETRDGYTF
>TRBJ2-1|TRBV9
CASSSALSGRSDEQFF